The 26 T cell receptor beta chains in this list originate from one sample, sequenced in a study of Ad26.COV2.S vaccination and SARS-CoV-2 variants. The table came from immunoSEQ multiplex PCR; TCRdb's copy has only in-frame clones and leaves some out. The data show 300,000 to 350,000 clones, more than 70% seen once. The sample's treatment: around 19 received Ad26.COV2.S at low or high dose, single or two shots; about 5 received placebo; per-sample allocation not given. The study sampled participants on day 63 after the first vaccine or placebo injection. Specimen: peripheral blood, collected in a trial of Ad26.COV2.S vaccine versus placebo. These receptors were obtained from a person between 18 and 65 years old who received the Ad26.COV2.S COVID-19 vaccine or a placebo.

J is TRBJ1-3 and V is TRBV13; the match to TRBD1 covers 8 bases. V dropped 5 bases and J dropped 6; count of bases not matched to a gene: 12. Germline V gene data show CDR1 as PRHDT and CDR2 as FYEKMQ (reference sequence). The CDR3 has 16 amino acids. The CDR3 region has the DNA TGTGCCAGCAGCGTGGGAGGCCGACAGGGGAAAAACACCATATATTTT. This gives the protein CASSVGGRQGKNTIYF.

This chain links TRBV18 with TRBJ1-1; D unclear. V was pared by 2 bases and J by 2 bases, with 9 bases between. The CDR3 covers 14 residues. Germline loops: CDR1 KGHSH, CDR2 LQKENI. The CDR3 protein is CASSPIKGNTEAFF. In DNA form, the CDR3 reads TGTGCCAGCTCACCAATTAAGGGAAACACTGAAGCTTTCTTT.

The chain couples TRBV5-1 to TRBJ1-2; tentatively, D is TRBD1 (5 bases). Germline-derived CDR1 and CDR2 are SGHRS and YFSETQ. Trimming removed 5 bases at V and 4 bases at J, with 21 bases between. The CDR3 has 16 residues. DNA of the CDR3: TGCGCCAGCAGGGGTGGGGCTATCCAGGGCCCCTATGGCTACACCTTC. It codes for CASRGGAIQGPYGYTF.

In DNA, the CDR3 is TGTGCCAGCAGCACAGGGGGTATCAGCTTGTCTGGGGCCAACGTCCTGACTTTC. Amino acid sequence: CASSTGGISLSGANVLTF. V is TRBV9 and J is TRBJ2-6; the match to TRBD1 covers 8 bases. V gave up 4 bases and J gave up 1 base; unmatched junction bases: 10. There are 18 residues in the CDR3. The V gene's germline CDR1 is SGDLS and CDR2 YYNGEE.

CDR3 region: CASSQDLTGANEQFF. CDR3 nucleotides: TGCGCCAGCAGCCAAGACCTAACAGGGGCAAATGAGCAGTTCTTC. This chain links TRBV4-1 with TRBJ2-1, with 7 bases aligning to TRBD1. The CDR3 is 15 residues long. Trimming took 0 bases from V and 7 from J; bases not matched to a gene: 6. CDR1 and CDR2 (germline): MGHRA, YSYEKL.

This sequence joins TRBV6-5 and TRBJ1-2, with unresolved D. The CDR3 has 15 amino acids. V lost 5 bases, J lost 8 bases, and 21 bases lay in between. Looked up from germline, CDR1 is MNHEY and CDR2 is SVGAGI. This chain's CDR3 is CASSTPYDPLGGYTF. CDR3 nucleotides: TGTGCCAGCAGTACCCCCTACGACCCCTTGGGCGGCTACACCTTC.

The DNA of the CDR3 is TGTGCCAGCAGCTCCGCCGGGTCAGGGGGAGAGACCCAGTACTTC. Its protein product is CASSSAGSGGETQYF. This chain uses TRBV7-6 with TRBJ2-5, with 7 bases matching TRBD1. The CDR3 runs to 15 residues. With V trimmed by 4 bases and J by 4 bases, 9 bases remained unmatched. Germline-derived CDR1 and CDR2 are SGHVS and FNYEAQ.

The V gene is TRBV5-4, the J gene TRBJ2-5; 10 bases fit TRBD2. CDR1 and CDR2 from the germline V gene are SGHNT and YYREEE (reference sequence). Trimming cost V 0 bases and J 1 base; bases outside gene matches: 3. This CDR3 region has 16 residues. The CDR3 loop reads CASSLDLAGVQETQYF. DNA for the CDR3: TGTGCCAGCAGCTTGGATCTAGCGGGGGTCCAAGAGACCCAGTACTTC. The entire variable domain, with the rest obtained from reference TRBV5-4 and TRBJ2-5, is as follows: ETGVTQSPTHLIKTRGQQVTLRCSSQSGHNTVSWYQQALGQGPQFIFQYYREEENGRGNFPPRFSGLQFPNYSSELNVNALELDDSALYLCASSLDLAGVQETQYFGPGTRLLVL.

The chain links TRBV19 to TRBJ2-5, with 14 bases fitting TRBD2. The junction had 2 bases not matched to a gene; V was cut back by 9 bases and J by 2 bases. This CDR3 region has 14 residues. The germline V gene has CDR1 LNHDA and CDR2 SQIVND (reference sequence). The CDR3 region has the DNA TGTGCCAGCGGGACTAGCGGGGGACAAGAGACCCAGTACTTC. Its translation: CASGTSGGQETQYF.

This chain links TRBV19 with TRBJ1-1; maybe TRBD1 (5 bases). The CDR3 length is 16 residues. CDR1 and CDR2 from the germline V gene are LNHDA and SQIVND (reference sequence). Trimming shortened V by 4 bases and J by 3 bases, and 18 bases separated the two germline ends. The CDR3 nucleotides read TGTGCCAGTAGTAGGGTTAGAGGGGCGAGGGACACTGAAGCTTTCTTT. Translated, it gives CASSRVRGARDTEAFF. Filled out from reference TRBV19 and TRBJ1-1, the complete variable domain reads DGGITQSPKYLFRKEGQNVTLSCEQNLNHDAMYWYRQDPGQGLRLIYYSQIVNDFQKGDIAEGYSVSREKKESFPLTVTSAQKNPTAFYLCASSRVRGARDTEAFFGQGTRLTVV.

The V gene is TRBV30, the J gene TRBJ1-2; D possibly corresponds to TRBD1 (5 bases). This CDR3 contains 13 residues. The V end was cut by 0 bases, the J end by 5 bases, with 10 bases between. The germline CDR1 and CDR2 sequences are GTSNPN and SVGIG (reference sequence). Here the CDR3 reads CAWSVAQAYGYTF. The CDR3 coding sequence is TGTGCCTGGAGTGTAGCACAGGCTTATGGCTACACCTTC.

The count of this clone is one. V is TRBV6-5 and J is TRBJ2-7, with D maybe TRBD2 (6 bases). Germline V CDR1 and CDR2: MNHEY, SVGAGI. The ends were cut back, 4 bases at V and 3 bases at J, with 16 bases in the middle. This CDR3 is 15 amino acids long. For the CDR3, the DNA is TGTGCCAGCAGTTTCGACAGTCGGGGACTCTACGAGCAGTACTTC. Its protein product is CASSFDSRGLYEQYF.

This clone has only one observation. This sequence joins TRBV4-3 and TRBJ2-1, with 10 bases lining up with TRBD1. V shed 0 bases and J 3 bases; nucleotides not matched to a gene: 5. This CDR3 is built from 17 residues. Germline CDR1 LGHNA, CDR2 YSLEER. CDR3 DNA: TGCGCCAGCAGCCAAGATAAGGGACAGGGGAGCTACAATGAGCAGTTCTTC. Protein sequence: CASSQDKGQGSYNEQFF.

The chain links TRBV19 to TRBJ2-7; tentatively, D is TRBD1 or TRBD2 (6 bases each). Per germline, CDR1 LNHDA and CDR2 SQIVND (reference sequence). With 5 bases removed from V and 4 bases from J, the gap between germline ends came to 15 bases. The CDR3 runs 14 residues. Here the CDR3 DNA reads TGTGCCAGTAGTCCTGGTGGGGGGCCATACGAGCAGTACTTC. Protein product: CASSPGGGPYEQYF.

The chain combines TRBV6-4 with TRBJ2-2; weak D call: TRBD2 (6 bases). The V end lost 6 bases, the J end lost 7 bases, and 15 bases lay between the germline ends. The CDR3 loop spans 14 amino acids. Germline lookup yields CDR1 MRHNA and CDR2 SNTAGT. The CDR3: CASRSGRGIGELFF. The CDR3 nucleotides are TGTGCCAGCAGATCGGGACGGGGGATCGGGGAGCTGTTTTTT.

The rearrangement uses TRBV18 and TRBJ2-3, with a weak D call TRBD1 (5 bases). Between the trimmed V and J ends, which lost 0 bases and 4 bases, there was a span of 11 bases. CDR3 size: 15 residues. Germline V CDR1 and CDR2: KGHSH, LQKENI. The CDR3 region has the DNA TGTGCCAGCTCACCACCAGGGGTTCCCTCAGATACGCAGTATTTT. This sequence encodes CASSPPGVPSDTQYF.

The chain links TRBV7-9 to TRBJ1-2; no clear D gene. Germline V gives CDR1 SEHNR, CDR2 FQNEAQ (reference sequence). V was cut by 7 bases and J by 6 bases, with 15 bases left in between. The CDR3 consists of 13 residues. The DNA for the CDR3 is TGTGCCAGCACCTCTTACCCTGGGGATGGCTACACCTTC. Translating it yields CASTSYPGDGYTF. The complete variable domain, with remaining parts taken from reference TRBV7-9 and TRBJ1-2, reads DTGVSQNPRHKITKRGQNVTFRCDPISEHNRLYWYRQTLGQGPEFLTYFQNEAQLEKSRLLSDRFSAERPKGSFSTLEIQRTEQGDSAMYLCASTSYPGDGYTFGSGTRLTVV.

The chain links TRBV10-3 to TRBJ1-4; D is ambiguous. V was clipped by 3 bases and J by 4 bases, with 6 bases between them. Germline V gene data show CDR1 as ENHRY and CDR2 as SYGVKD. CDR3 size: 13 residues. Here the CDR3 reads CAISEGLNEKLFF. The CDR3 region has the DNA TGTGCCATCAGTGAAGGGCTTAATGAAAAACTGTTTTTT.

The chain joins TRBV29-1 to TRBJ2-2; 7 nucleotides align to TRBD2. CDR1 and CDR2 (germline): SQVTM, ANQGSEA. V trimming: 6 bases; J trimming: 4 bases; junction bases outside the gene matches: 8. This CDR3 has 14 residues. The CDR3 protein is CSVSASGGTGELFF. CDR3 nucleotides: TGCAGCGTGTCGGCTAGCGGAGGCACCGGGGAGCTGTTTTTT.

V usage is TRBV6-5 and J usage is TRBJ1-1; tentative D call: TRBD1 (5 bases). V lost 4 bases, J lost 1 base, and 7 bases lay in between. The germline V gene encodes CDR1 MNHEY and CDR2 SVGAGI. The CDR3 is made up of 13 amino acids. Here the CDR3 reads CASSLGENTEAFF. Here the CDR3 DNA reads TGTGCCAGCAGTTTAGGGGAGAACACTGAAGCTTTCTTT.

The chain is built from TRBV11-2 and TRBJ2-1; the match to TRBD1 covers 10 bases. Per germline, CDR1 SGHAT and CDR2 FQNNGV. The junction had 6 bases not matched to a gene; V was cut back by 3 bases and J by 4 bases. The CDR3 totals 16 residues. The CDR3 reads CASSFPGTGAYNEQFF. In DNA form, the CDR3 reads TGTGCCAGCAGCTTTCCCGGGACAGGGGCTTACAATGAGCAGTTCTTC. Full variable domain (remainder filled in from reference TRBV11-2 and TRBJ2-1): EAGVAQSPRYKIIEKRQSVAFWCNPISGHATLYWYQQILGQGPKLLIQFQNNGVVDDSQLPKDRFSAERLKGVDSTLKIQPAKLEDSAVYLCASSFPGTGAYNEQFFGPGTRLTVL.

In DNA, the CDR3 is TGTGCCAGCAGTGGTGAATACACCTCGCCCCTCCACTTT. It yields the protein CASSGEYTSPLHF. V gene TRBV25-1 combines with J gene TRBJ1-6; D is unclear. V shed 4 bases and J shed 13 bases, with 14 bases lying between them. Germline CDR1 and CDR2: MGHDK and SYGVNS. The CDR3 is made up of 13 amino acids.

This clone has only one observation. The J gene is TRBJ2-7, the V gene TRBV5-1; D might be TRBD1 (5 bases). V was clipped by 5 bases and J by 2 bases, with 14 bases between them. The CDR3 is 14 amino acids. Looked up from germline, CDR1 is SGHRS and CDR2 is YFSETQ. For the CDR3, the DNA is TGCGCCAGCAGATCAGGGCTTTATACCTACGAGCAGTACTTC. This codes for CASRSGLYTYEQYF. The entire variable domain, with the rest obtained from reference TRBV5-1 and TRBJ2-7, is as follows: KAGVTQTPRYLIKTRGQQVTLSCSPISGHRSVSWYQQTPGQGLQFLFEYFSETQRNKGNFPGRFSGRQFSNSRSEMNVSTLELGDSALYLCASRSGLYTYEQYFGPGTRLTVT.

V usage is TRBV5-4 and J usage is TRBJ2-7; possible D gene TRBD1, 6 bases. With 0 bases removed from V and 6 bases from J, the gap between germline ends came to 19 bases. CDR1 and CDR2 (germline): SGHNT, YYREEE (reference sequence). CDR3 size: 16 residues. The CDR3 DNA sequence: TGTGCCAGCAGCTTGGCCTCCGGCAGGGGAGCGTCCGAGCAGTACTTC. Amino acid sequence: CASSLASGRGASEQYF.

The chain combines TRBV6-8 with TRBJ2-7; TRBD1 or TRBD2 may be the D gene (6 bases each). This CDR3 region has 14 residues. Germline V lookup: CDR1 MNHGY, CDR2 SAAAGT. The V end was cut by 6 bases, the J end by 3 bases, with 15 bases between. The DNA of the CDR3 is TGTGCCAGCAGACCTGAGAGGGGGGACTACGAGCAGTACTTC. It encodes CASRPERGDYEQYF.

V is TRBV6-1 and J is TRBJ1-6; TRBD1 aligns across 10 bases. Per germline, CDR1 MNHNS and CDR2 SASEGT. V lost 2 bases to trimming and J lost 13 bases; unmatched junction nucleotides: 5. This CDR3 is 14 amino acids long. This chain's CDR3 is CASSERQGARPLHF. The CDR3, as DNA: TGTGCCAGCAGTGAAAGACAGGGGGCGCGGCCCCTCCACTTT.